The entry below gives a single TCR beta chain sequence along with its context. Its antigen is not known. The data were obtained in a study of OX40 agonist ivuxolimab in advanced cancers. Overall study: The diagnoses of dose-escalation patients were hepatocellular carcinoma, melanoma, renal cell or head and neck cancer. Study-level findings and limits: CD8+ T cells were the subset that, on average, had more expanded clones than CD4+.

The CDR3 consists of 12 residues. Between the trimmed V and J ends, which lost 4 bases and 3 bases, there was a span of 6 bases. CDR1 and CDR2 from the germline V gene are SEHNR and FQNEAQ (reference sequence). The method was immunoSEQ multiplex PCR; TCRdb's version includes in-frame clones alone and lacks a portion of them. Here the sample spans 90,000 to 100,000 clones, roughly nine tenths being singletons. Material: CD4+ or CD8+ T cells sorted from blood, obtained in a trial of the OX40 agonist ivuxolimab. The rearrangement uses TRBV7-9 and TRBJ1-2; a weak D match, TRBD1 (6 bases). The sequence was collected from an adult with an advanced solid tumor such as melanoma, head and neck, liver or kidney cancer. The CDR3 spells CASSWTDYGYTF. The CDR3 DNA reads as TGTGCCAGCAGCTGGACAGACTATGGCTACACCTTC.